The 4 T cell receptor beta chains reported below all come from one sample, sequenced in a study of T cell repertoires in cytomegalovirus infection. Using its own MiXCR run on the reads, TCRdb lists one record per CDR3 protein. The data show 150,000 to 200,000 distinct CDR3 sequences, about 21% seen once. The specimen was PBMCs. These receptors were obtained from a human donor in good health (CMV status not recorded). Some clones in this sample may be carry-over from other donors' samples.

The chain has TRBV19 and TRBJ2-3; 13 nucleotides line up with TRBD2. V lost 10 bases, J lost 3 bases, and 4 bases stayed unmatched. CDR3 length: 14 amino acids. The germline gives CDR1 LNHDA, CDR2 SQIVND (reference sequence). The CDR3 coding sequence is TGTGCCACGCGGACTAGCGGGAGAACAGATACGCAGTATTTT. Translated, it gives CATRTSGRTDTQYF.

This clonotype was counted a few times. The chain links TRBV19 to TRBJ2-1; D is perhaps TRBD2 (6 bases). Trimming cost V 9 bases and J 7 bases, with 16 bases left between them. The germline CDR1 and CDR2 sequences are LNHDA and SQIVND (reference sequence). This CDR3 is 13 amino acids long. The CDR3, as DNA: TGTGCCAGCCGCCGGGACTTTCAAAATGAGCAGTTCTTC. Protein product: CASRRDFQNEQFF. Filled out from reference TRBV19 and TRBJ2-1, the complete variable domain reads DGGITQSPKYLFRKEGQNVTLSCEQNLNHDAMYWYRQDPGQGLRLIYYSQIVNDFQKGDIAEGYSVSREKKESFPLTVTSAQKNPTAFYLCASRRDFQNEQFFGPGTRLTVL.

The table lists this clonotype with many counts. The chain carries TRBV7-2 and TRBJ1-1; D might be TRBD1 (6 bases). Germline V lookup: CDR1 SGHTA, CDR2 FQGNSA. The length of the CDR3 is 15 residues. Trimming stripped 5 bases from V and 0 bases from J, with 13 bases between. The CDR3 is CASSPQGRLNTEAFF. CDR3 bases: TGTGCCAGCAGCCCCCAGGGGAGGCTGAACACTGAAGCTTTCTTT.

This clonotype was seen a handful of times. The chain joins TRBV27 to TRBJ2-1; 7 positions agree with TRBD2. Germline CDR1 and CDR2: MNHEY and SMNVEV (reference sequence). J gave up 6 bases and V 5 bases, and 13 bases lay outside the gene matches. This CDR3 region has 16 residues. CDR3: CASSNPMGLKFNEQFF. In DNA, the CDR3 is TGTGCCAGCAGTAACCCGATGGGACTAAAATTCAATGAGCAGTTCTTC.